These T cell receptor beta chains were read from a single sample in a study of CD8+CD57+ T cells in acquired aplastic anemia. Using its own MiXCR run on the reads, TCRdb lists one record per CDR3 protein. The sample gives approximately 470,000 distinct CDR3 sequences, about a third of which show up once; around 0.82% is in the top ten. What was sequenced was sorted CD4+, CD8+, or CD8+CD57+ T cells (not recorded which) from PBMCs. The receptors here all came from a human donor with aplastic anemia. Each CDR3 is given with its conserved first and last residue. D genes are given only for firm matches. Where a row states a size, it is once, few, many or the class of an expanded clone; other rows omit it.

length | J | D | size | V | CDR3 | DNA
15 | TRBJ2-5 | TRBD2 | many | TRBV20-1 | CSASPQGGRQETQYF | TGCAGTGCTAGCCCCCAGGGCGGGAGGCAAGAGACCCAGTACTTC
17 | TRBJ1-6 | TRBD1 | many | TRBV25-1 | CASSPPLDRGPSSPLHF | TGTGCCAGCAGTCCACCACTAGACAGGGGACCTTCTTCACCCCTCCACTTT
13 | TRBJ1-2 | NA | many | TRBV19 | CASSIKRNYGYTF | TGTGCCAGTAGTATTAAACGGAACTATGGCTACACCTTC
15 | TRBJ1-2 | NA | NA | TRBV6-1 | CASSRGKQGFGGYTF | TGTGCCAGCAGTCGGGGAAAACAGGGATTTGGCGGCTACACCTTC
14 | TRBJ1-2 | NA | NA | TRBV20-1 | CSARIGRGRYGYTF | TGCAGTGCTAGAATAGGGCGGGGGCGGTATGGCTACACCTTC
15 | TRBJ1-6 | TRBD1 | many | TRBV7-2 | CASSRAGTGASPLHF | TGTGCCAGCAGCCGCGCCGGGACAGGGGCTTCACCCCTCCACTTT
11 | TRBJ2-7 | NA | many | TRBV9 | CASSTNYEQYF | TGTGCCAGTTCTACCAACTACGAGCAGTACTTC
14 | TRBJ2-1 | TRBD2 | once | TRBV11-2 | CASGLTSGRDEQLF | TGTGCCAGCGGCTTAACTAGCGGGAGAGATGAGCAGCTCTTC
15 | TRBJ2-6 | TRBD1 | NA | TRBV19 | CASLDRGYGANVLTF | TGTGCCAGCCTGGACAGGGGATATGGGGCCAACGTCCTGACTTTC
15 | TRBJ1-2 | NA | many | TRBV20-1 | CSARVRAALNYGYTF | TGCAGTGCTAGAGTAAGGGCGGCTCTAAATTATGGCTACACCTTC
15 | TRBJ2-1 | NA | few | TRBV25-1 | CASSQIISVYNEQFF | TGTGCCAGCAGCCAGATAATATCGGTTTACAATGAGCAGTTCTTC
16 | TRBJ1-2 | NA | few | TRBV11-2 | CASSPSRQRANYGYTF | TGTGCCAGCAGCCCCTCGCGACAGCGAGCTAACTATGGCTACACCTTC
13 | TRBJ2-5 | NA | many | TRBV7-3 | CASSFTGEETQYF | TGTGCCAGCAGCTTTACGGGAGAAGAGACCCAGTACTTC
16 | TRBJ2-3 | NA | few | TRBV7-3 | CASSLLPQPSTDTQYF | TGTGCCAGCAGCTTACTACCACAACCAAGCACAGATACGCAGTATTTT
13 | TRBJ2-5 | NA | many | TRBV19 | CASRGPSEKTQYF | TGTGCCAGTAGAGGACCGTCGGAAAAGACCCAGTACTTC
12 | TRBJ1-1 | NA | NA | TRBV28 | CASRKNVEGAFF | TGTGCCAGCAGGAAGAACGTCGAGGGCGCTTTCTTT
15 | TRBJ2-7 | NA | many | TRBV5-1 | CASSRNRDNSYEQYF | TGCGCCAGCAGCCGAAACCGGGACAACTCCTACGAGCAGTACTTC